The sequence of this T cell receptor beta chain was determined in a study of beta chain features in type 1 diabetes. Study as a whole: Analysis included about 100 million sorted cells drawn from all samples.

General study points: Researchers reported that naive, central memory and Treg TCRB repertoires appeared more similar in patients than in healthy donors. Among patients with Type 1 diabetes, TCRB CDR3s were moderately but significantly shorter in every one of the four CD4+ subsets. cDNA sequencing could over-represent cells with high TCR expression.

This CDR3 is 17 amino acids long. The V gene's germline CDR1 is MDHEN and CDR2 SYDVKM. V was cut by 3 bases and J by 2 bases, with 20 bases left in between. Of the isolated RNA, all was reverse transcribed, and so the sequenced material was expressed TCRB transcripts. The data were produced by immunoSEQ multiplex PCR, yet TCRdb's version contains in-frame clones alone and is incomplete. The table has 600,000 or so clones, around 12% seen once. This clone was detected only a few times. Its antigen is not identified. Sorted populations all had greater than 95% purity. The sequence came from a man aged 25-40 years with type 1 diabetes. The sample comprised naive CD4+ T cells from blood. This chain links TRBV28 with TRBJ2-7; possibly TRBD1 for D (6 bases). In DNA form, the CDR3 reads TGTGCCAGCAGTTTTTTACCCGGCCGCAGGGGAACCTACGAGCAGTACTTC. This gives the protein CASSFLPGRRGTYEQYF.